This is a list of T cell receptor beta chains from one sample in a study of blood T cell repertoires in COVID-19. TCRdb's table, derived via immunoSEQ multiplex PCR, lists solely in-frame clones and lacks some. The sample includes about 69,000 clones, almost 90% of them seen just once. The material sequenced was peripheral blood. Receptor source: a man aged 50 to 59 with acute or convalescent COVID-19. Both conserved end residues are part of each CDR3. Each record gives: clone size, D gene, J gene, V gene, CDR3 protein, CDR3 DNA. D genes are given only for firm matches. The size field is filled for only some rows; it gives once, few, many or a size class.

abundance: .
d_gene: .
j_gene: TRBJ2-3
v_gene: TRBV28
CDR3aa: CASRLGGTDTQYF
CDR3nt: TGTGCCAGCAGACTCGGGGGCACAGATACGCAGTATTTT

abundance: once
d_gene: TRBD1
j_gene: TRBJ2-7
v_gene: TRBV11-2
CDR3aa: CASSLRGQWGSYEQYF
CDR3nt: TGTGCCAGCAGCTTAAGGGGACAGTGGGGCTCCTACGAGCAGTACTTC

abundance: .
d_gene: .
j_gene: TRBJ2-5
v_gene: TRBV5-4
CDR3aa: CASSITGRETQYF
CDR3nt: TGTGCCAGCAGCATAACAGGTCGGGAGACCCAGTACTTC

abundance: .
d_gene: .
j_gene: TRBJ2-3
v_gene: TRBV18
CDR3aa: CASSPSSADTQYF
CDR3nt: TGTGCCAGCTCACCGTCTAGCGCAGATACGCAGTATTTT

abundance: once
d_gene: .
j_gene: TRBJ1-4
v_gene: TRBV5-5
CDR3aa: CASSLRGRNEKLFF
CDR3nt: TGTGCCAGCAGCTTGAGGGGTAGGAATGAAAAACTGTTTTTT

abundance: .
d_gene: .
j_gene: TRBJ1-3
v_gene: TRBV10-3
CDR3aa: CAIKGVTGNTIYF
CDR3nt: TGTGCCATCAAAGGAGTCACTGGAAACACCATATATTTT

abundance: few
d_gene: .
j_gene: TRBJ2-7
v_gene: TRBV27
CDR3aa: CASSQQFSYEQYF
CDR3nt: TGTGCCAGCAGTCAACAATTCTCCTACGAGCAGTACTTC

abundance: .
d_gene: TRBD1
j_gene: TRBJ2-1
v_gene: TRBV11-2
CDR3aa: CASSLRTGGNEQFF
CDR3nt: TGTGCCAGCAGCTTAAGAACAGGGGGCAATGAGCAGTTCTTC

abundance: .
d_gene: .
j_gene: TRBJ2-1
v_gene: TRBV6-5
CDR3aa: CACQRQLDEQFF
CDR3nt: TGTGCCTGCCAACGCCAACTCGATGAGCAGTTCTTC

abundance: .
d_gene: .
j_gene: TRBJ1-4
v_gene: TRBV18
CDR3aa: CASSLPDKNEKLFF
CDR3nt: TGTGCCAGCTCACTGCCTGACAAGAATGAAAAACTGTTTTTT

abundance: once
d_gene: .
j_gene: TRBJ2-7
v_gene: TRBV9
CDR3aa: CASSVGSGTYEQYF
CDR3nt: TGTGCCAGCAGCGTAGGTAGCGGAACATACGAGCAGTACTTC

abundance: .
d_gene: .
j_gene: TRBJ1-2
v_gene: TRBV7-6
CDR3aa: CASSFGDNYGYTF
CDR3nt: TGTGCCAGCAGCTTCGGAGATAACTATGGCTACACCTTC

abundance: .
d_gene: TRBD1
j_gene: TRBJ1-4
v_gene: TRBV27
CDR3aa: CASSLLGQGGEKLFF
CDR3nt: TGTGCCAGCAGTTTATTGGGACAGGGTGGGGAAAAACTGTTTTTT

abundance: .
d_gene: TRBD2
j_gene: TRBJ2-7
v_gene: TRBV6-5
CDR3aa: CASRLAGVLKQYF
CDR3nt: TGTGCCAGCAGGTTAGCGGGAGTGTTGAAGCAGTACTTC

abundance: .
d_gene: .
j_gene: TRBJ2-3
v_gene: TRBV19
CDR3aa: CASSSRPADTQYF
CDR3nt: TGTGCCAGTAGTTCCCGTCCCGCAGATACGCAGTATTTT

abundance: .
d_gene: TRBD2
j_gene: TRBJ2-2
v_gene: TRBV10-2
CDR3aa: CASNLAGGEAGELFF
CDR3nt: TGCGCCAGCAATTTGGCGGGAGGGGAGGCCGGGGAGCTGTTTTTT

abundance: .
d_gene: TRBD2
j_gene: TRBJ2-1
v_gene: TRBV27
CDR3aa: CASRTGGNNEQFF
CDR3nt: TGTGCCAGCAGAACGGGAGGAAACAATGAGCAGTTCTTC

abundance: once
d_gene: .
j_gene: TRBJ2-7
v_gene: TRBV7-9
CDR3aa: CASSLDAASYEQYF
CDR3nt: TGTGCCAGCAGCTTAGATGCGGCCTCCTACGAGCAGTACTTC

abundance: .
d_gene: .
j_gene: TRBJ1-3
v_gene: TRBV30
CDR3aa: CAWDSASGNTIYF
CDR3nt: TGTGCCTGGGACAGCGCCTCTGGAAACACCATATATTTT

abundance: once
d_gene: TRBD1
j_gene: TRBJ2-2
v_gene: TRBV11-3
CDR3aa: CASSVRDRVFGELFF
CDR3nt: TGTGCCAGCAGCGTCCGGGACAGGGTATTCGGGGAGCTGTTTTTT

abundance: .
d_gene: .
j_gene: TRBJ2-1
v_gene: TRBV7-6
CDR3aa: CASSLGNNEQFF
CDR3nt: TGTGCCAGCAGCTTAGGTAACAATGAGCAGTTCTTC

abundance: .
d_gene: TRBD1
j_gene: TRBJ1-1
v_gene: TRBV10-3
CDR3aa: CAIRQGADDTEAFF
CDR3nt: TGTGCCATCAGACAGGGGGCGGATGACACTGAAGCTTTCTTT

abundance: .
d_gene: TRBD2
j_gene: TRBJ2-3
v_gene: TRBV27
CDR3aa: CASSLVAGESDTQYF
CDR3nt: TGTGCCAGCAGTTTAGTAGCGGGAGAGAGTGATACGCAGTATTTT

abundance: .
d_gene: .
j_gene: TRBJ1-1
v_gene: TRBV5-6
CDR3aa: CASVAWGSGRRMNTEAFF
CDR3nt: TGTGCCAGTGTAGCTTGGGGAAGCGGTAGGCGGATGAACACTGAAGCTTTCTTT

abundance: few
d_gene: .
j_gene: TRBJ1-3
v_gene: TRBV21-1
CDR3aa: CASSLQGPISGNTIYF
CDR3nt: TGTGCCAGCAGCTTACAGGGTCCTATCTCTGGAAACACCATATATTTT

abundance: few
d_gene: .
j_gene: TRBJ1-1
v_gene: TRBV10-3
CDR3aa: CAISDEQGTEAFF
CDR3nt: TGTGCCATCAGTGATGAACAGGGCACTGAAGCTTTCTTT

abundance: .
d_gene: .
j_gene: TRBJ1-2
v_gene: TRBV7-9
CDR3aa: CASSGQGIWAFGYTF
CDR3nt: TGTGCCAGCAGCGGGCAGGGGATTTGGGCTTTTGGCTACACCTTC

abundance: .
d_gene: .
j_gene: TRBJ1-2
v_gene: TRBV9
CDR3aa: CASSVVQGEGYTF
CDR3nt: TGTGCCAGCAGCGTAGTGCAGGGTGAAGGCTACACCTTC

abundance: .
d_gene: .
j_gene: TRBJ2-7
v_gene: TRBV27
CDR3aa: CANVTGLCPSYEQYF
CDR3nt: TGTGCCAACGTTACAGGGCTGTGTCCCTCCTACGAGCAGTACTTC

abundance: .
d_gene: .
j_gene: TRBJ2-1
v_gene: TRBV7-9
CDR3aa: CASSSSAVESEQFF
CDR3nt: TGTGCCAGCAGCTCCTCAGCGGTCGAAAGTGAGCAGTTCTTC

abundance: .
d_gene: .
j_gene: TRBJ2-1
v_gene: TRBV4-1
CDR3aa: CASSQEPGSEDEQFF
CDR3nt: TGCGCCAGCAGCCAAGAACCAGGGTCAGAGGATGAGCAGTTCTTC

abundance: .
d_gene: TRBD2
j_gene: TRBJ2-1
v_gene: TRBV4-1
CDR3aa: CASSQDGLAGVKFF
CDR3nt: TGCGCCAGCAGCCAAGATGGACTAGCGGGAGTGAAGTTCTTC

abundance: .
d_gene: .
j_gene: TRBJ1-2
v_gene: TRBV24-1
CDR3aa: CATSDSQGVLYTF
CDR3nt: TGTGCCACCAGTGATTCACAGGGAGTGCTCTACACCTTC

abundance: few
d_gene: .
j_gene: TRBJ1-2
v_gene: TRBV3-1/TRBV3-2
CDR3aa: CASSQGMGGGYTF
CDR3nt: TGTGCCAGCAGCCAAGGAATGGGAGGTGGCTACACCTTC

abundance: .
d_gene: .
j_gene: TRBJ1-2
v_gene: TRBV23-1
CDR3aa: CASSQSVSTCDGYTF
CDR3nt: TGCGCCAGCAGTCAATCGGTGTCCACCTGCGATGGCTACACCTTC

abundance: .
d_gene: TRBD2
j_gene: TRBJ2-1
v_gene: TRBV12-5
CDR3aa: CASGSRLAGDNEQFF
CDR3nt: TGTGCTAGTGGTTCCCGACTAGCGGGAGACAATGAGCAGTTCTTC

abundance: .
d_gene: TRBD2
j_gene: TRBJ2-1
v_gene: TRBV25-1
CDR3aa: CASRGGGINEQFF
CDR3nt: TGTGCCAGCAGGGGCGGGGGGATCAATGAGCAGTTCTTC

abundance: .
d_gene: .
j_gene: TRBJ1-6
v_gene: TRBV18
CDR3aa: CASSPYPPSSYNSPLHF
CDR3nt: TGTGCCAGCTCTCCATACCCTCCGAGCTCCTATAATTCACCCCTCCACTTT

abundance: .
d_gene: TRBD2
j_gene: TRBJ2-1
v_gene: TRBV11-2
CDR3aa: CASSARVPGGSYNEQFF
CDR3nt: TGTGCCAGCAGCGCCCGGGTCCCGGGAGGCTCCTACAATGAGCAGTTCTTC

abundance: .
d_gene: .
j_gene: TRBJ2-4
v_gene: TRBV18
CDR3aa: CASSPGQGMANIQYF
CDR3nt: TGTGCCAGCTCACCGGGGCAGGGAATGGCAAACATTCAGTACTTC

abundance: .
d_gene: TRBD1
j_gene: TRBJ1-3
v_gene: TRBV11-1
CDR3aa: CASSLRTGPSGNTIYF
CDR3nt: TGTGCCAGCAGCCTACGGACAGGGCCCTCTGGAAACACCATATATTTT

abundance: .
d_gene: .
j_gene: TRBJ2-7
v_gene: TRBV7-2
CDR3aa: CASRSTGLSYEQYF
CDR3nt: TGTGCCAGCAGGTCGACTGGACTCTCCTACGAGCAGTACTTC

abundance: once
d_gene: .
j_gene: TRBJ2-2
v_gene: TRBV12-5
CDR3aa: CASGFPILGEAVTGELFF
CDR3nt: TGTGCTAGTGGTTTCCCCATATTGGGGGAGGCCGTCACCGGGGAGCTGTTTTTT

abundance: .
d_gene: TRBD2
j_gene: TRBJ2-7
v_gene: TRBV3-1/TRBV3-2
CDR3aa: CASSQPGLAMDEQYF
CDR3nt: TGTGCCAGCAGCCAACCGGGACTAGCGATGGACGAGCAGTACTTC

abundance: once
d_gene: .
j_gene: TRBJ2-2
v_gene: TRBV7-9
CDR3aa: CASSLASYTGELFF
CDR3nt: TGTGCCAGCAGCTTAGCCTCGTATACCGGGGAGCTGTTTTTT

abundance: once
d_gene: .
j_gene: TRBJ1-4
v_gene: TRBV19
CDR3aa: CASSISQGEKLFF
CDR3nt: TGTGCCAGTAGTATTTCGCAGGGCGAAAAACTGTTTTTT

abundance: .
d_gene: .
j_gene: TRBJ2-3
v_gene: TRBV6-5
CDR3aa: CASSSRVGSTDTQYF
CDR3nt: TGTGCCAGCAGTTCCAGGGTGGGCAGCACAGATACGCAGTATTTT